Below, 27 T cell receptor beta chains from the same sample are listed, as sequenced in a study of shared clonotypes between healthy human individuals. The naive CD8 fraction comprised CD45RO-negative cells positively selected for CCR7 and excluded terminally differentiated effector memory CD45RA+ cells. Using immunoSEQ multiplex PCR, the repertoire was profiled, and TCRdb retains in-frame clones only, with some absent. Seen here are about 2 million clones, about 94% observed once, and the top ten hold 1% to 1.5%. Input material: naive CD8+ T cells sorted from blood. The receptor set was obtained from a man between 18 and 29 years old in good health.

The V and J genes are TRBV28 and TRBJ1-2, with TRBD1 identical over 7 bases. J was trimmed by 4 bases and V by 5 bases; bases with no gene match: 10. The CDR3 consists of 15 residues. Germline lookup yields CDR1 MDHEN and CDR2 SYDVKM. CDR3 sequence (DNA): TGTGCCAGCAGTGAACAGGGGCTTCCGGGCTATGGCTACACCTTC. It translates to CASSEQGLPGYGYTF.

The chain has TRBV5-1 and TRBJ1-1; D is ambiguous. V was shortened by 2 bases and J by 4 bases, with 18 bases between the two germline ends. Germline V gene data show CDR1 as SGHRS and CDR2 as YFSETQ. The CDR3 sequence is 16 residues long. For the CDR3, the DNA is TGCGCCAGCAGCTTCCGCCCAAATATACCCGGCACTGAAGCTTTCTTT. It yields the protein CASSFRPNIPGTEAFF.

This chain joins TRBV28 and TRBJ2-7; the D gene could be TRBD1 or TRBD2 (5 bases each). Looked up from germline, CDR1 is MDHEN and CDR2 is SYDVKM. The CDR3 totals 15 residues. V lost 2 bases to trimming and J lost 1 base, with 12 bases between them. In DNA form, the CDR3 reads TGTGCCAGCAGTTTAGGGGGACCAGGGTCCTACGAGCAGTACTTC. As protein: CASSLGGPGSYEQYF.

This chain links TRBV6-5 with TRBJ2-5; tentative D call: TRBD2 (6 bases). Germline assignment: CDR1 MNHEY and CDR2 SVGAGI. This CDR3 has 13 amino acids. With 9 bases removed from V and 5 bases from J, the gap between germline ends came to 16 bases. The CDR3 nucleotides are TGTGCCAGTAGATCTAGCGTCTGGGAGACCCAGTACTTC. It specifies CASRSSVWETQYF.

The CDR3 nucleotides read TGTGCCAGCAGCTTAGTCGCGATGCAGTCAGGCTACACCTTC. Amino acid sequence: CASSLVAMQSGYTF. The chain has TRBV11-2 and TRBJ1-2, with D uncertain. V dropped 1 base and J dropped 8 bases, with 14 bases sitting between them. Germline V gene data show CDR1 as SGHAT and CDR2 as FQNNGV. The CDR3 spans 14 residues.

The J gene is TRBJ2-1, the V gene TRBV13; the D gene is possibly TRBD1 (6 bases). The CDR3 is 15 amino acids. Trimming pared 4 bases from V and 0 bases from J, leaving 10 bases between. Germline CDR1 and CDR2: PRHDT and FYEKMQ (reference sequence). CDR3 sequence reads: CASSSTGFSYNEQFF. CDR3 nucleotides: TGTGCCAGCAGCTCTACAGGGTTCTCCTACAATGAGCAGTTCTTC.

To note about this clone: Other DNA sequences in this specimen translate into the identical CDR3. This rearrangement joins TRBV5-1 to TRBJ2-7; D possibly corresponds to TRBD2 (6 bases). CDR3 length: 12 residues. The V gene's germline CDR1 is SGHRS and CDR2 YFSETQ. Trimming cost V 4 bases and J 4 bases, with 9 bases left between them. CDR3 loop: CASSPEGYEQYF. The DNA of the CDR3 is TGCGCCAGCAGCCCGGAGGGGTACGAGCAGTACTTC.

A remark on this clone: This sample also contains other DNA sequences that code for the same CDR3. This chain joins TRBV27 and TRBJ2-7; 7 bases match TRBD1. CDR1 is MNHEY, CDR2 SMNVEV, per germline (reference sequence). The ends lost 2 bases at V and 6 bases at J; junction bases unmatched: 1. This CDR3 is 12 amino acids long. Written as DNA, the CDR3 is TGTGCCAGCAGTTTAACAGGGGTCGAGCAGTACTTC. Translation gives CASSLTGVEQYF.

The chain couples TRBV4-3 to TRBJ2-1; 9 bases map to TRBD2. V lost 0 bases, J lost 4 bases, and 7 bases stayed unmatched. Per germline, CDR1 LGHNA and CDR2 YSLEER. The CDR3 is made up of 17 amino acids. The CDR3 nucleotides are TGCGCCAGCAGCCAAGAGCTAGCGGGATTTCCGTACAATGAGCAGTTCTTC. Its translation: CASSQELAGFPYNEQFF.

The rearrangement links TRBV30 to TRBJ2-2; unclear D gene. Trimming stripped 2 bases from V and 2 bases from J, with 6 bases between. The CDR3 runs to 13 residues. CDR1 is GTSNPN and CDR2 is SVGIG in the germline V gene (reference sequence). The CDR3 protein is CAWSYSNTGELFF. The CDR3 DNA sequence: TGTGCCTGGAGTTACTCTAACACCGGGGAGCTGTTTTTT.

The rearrangement uses TRBV19 and TRBJ2-5; 11 nucleotides line up with TRBD2. This CDR3 is 14 amino acids long. Germline assignment: CDR1 LNHDA and CDR2 SQIVND (reference sequence). Germline trimming cut 5 bases from V and 3 bases from J; bases unmatched to any gene: 2. In nucleotides, the CDR3 is TGTGCCAGTAGTGTACTAGCGGGAGAAGAGACCCAGTACTTC. Amino acid sequence: CASSVLAGEETQYF. Supplemented by reference TRBV19 and TRBJ2-5, the full variable domain reads DGGITQSPKYLFRKEGQNVTLSCEQNLNHDAMYWYRQDPGQGLRLIYYSQIVNDFQKGDIAEGYSVSREKKESFPLTVTSAQKNPTAFYLCASSVLAGEETQYFGPGTRLLVL.

The chain joins TRBV27 to TRBJ2-5; D possibly matches TRBD1 or TRBD2 (5 bases each). The V and J ends lost 10 bases and 3 bases respectively, with 21 bases between them. Germline loops: CDR1 MNHEY, CDR2 SMNVEV (reference sequence). The CDR3 totals 15 residues. Here the CDR3 reads CATQFRGGGEETQYF. CDR3 nucleotides: TGTGCCACCCAGTTTAGAGGTGGGGGTGAAGAGACCCAGTACTTC.

J is TRBJ2-3 and V is TRBV25-1, with TRBD1 matching over 8 bases. Germline CDR1 is MGHDK and CDR2 is SYGVNS. The CDR3 is 16 amino acids. The V gene end was trimmed by 5 bases and the J gene end by 2 bases; junction bases not matched to a gene: 9. The CDR3 sequence: CASSPTRGPATDTQYF. Written as DNA, the CDR3 is TGTGCCAGCAGTCCCACCAGGGGGCCGGCCACAGATACGCAGTATTTT.

The V gene is TRBV7-9, the J gene TRBJ2-6, with D perhaps being TRBD1 or TRBD2 (5 bases each). CDR1 and CDR2 from the germline V gene are SEHNR and FQNEAQ (reference sequence). Trimming removed 3 bases at V and 5 bases at J, with 17 bases between. The CDR3 covers 17 residues. CDR3 in amino acids: CASSLSLGDQWANVLTF. The CDR3 DNA reads as TGTGCCAGCAGCTTGTCCTTGGGGGACCAATGGGCCAACGTCCTGACTTTC.

The chain uses TRBV4-3 and TRBJ2-2; D remains unclear. The CDR3 spans 15 residues. CDR1 LGHNA and CDR2 YSLEER come from the germline V gene. The V gene lost 0 bases and the J gene lost 3 bases, with 8 bases spanning the gap. DNA of the CDR3: TGCGCCAGCAGCCAAGAGACATGGGACACCGGGGAGCTGTTTTTT. Translation: CASSQETWDTGELFF.

The CDR3 bases are TGTGCCAGCAGTTTTGCCCTGGGGGAGACCCAGTACTTC. This gives the protein CASSFALGETQYF. The V call is TRBV5-6, the J call TRBJ2-5; the D is unclear. Trimming pared 5 bases from V and 5 bases from J, leaving 13 bases between. Germline V lookup: CDR1 SGHDT, CDR2 YYEEEE. This CDR3 region has 13 residues. Full variable domain (remainder filled in from reference TRBV5-6 and TRBJ2-5): DAGVTQSPTHLIKTRGQQVTLRCSPKSGHDTVSWYQQALGQGPQFIFQYYEEEERQRGNFPDRFSGHQFPNYSSELNVNALLLGDSALYLCASSFALGETQYFGPGTRLLVL.

As concerns this clone: Other DNA sequences in this sample translate to the same CDR3. This rearrangement joins TRBV4-3 to TRBJ1-2; unclear D gene. The CDR3 loop spans 13 amino acids. V was clipped by 0 bases and J by 8 bases, with 10 bases between them. Germline V gives CDR1 LGHNA, CDR2 YSLEER. CDR3 bases: TGCGCCAGCAGCCAAGAAGGAGGGTACGGCTACACCTTC. This translates into CASSQEGGYGYTF.

The V gene is TRBV27, the J gene TRBJ2-3; D uncertain. V was clipped by 1 base and J by 2 bases, with 7 bases between them. This CDR3 region has 14 residues. Germline-derived CDR1 and CDR2 are MNHEY and SMNVEV (reference sequence). CDR3 region: CASSLFPATDTQYF. The CDR3 region has the DNA TGTGCCAGCAGTTTATTCCCGGCCACAGATACGCAGTATTTT.

This sequence joins TRBV7-9 and TRBJ1-6, with 7 bases that match TRBD1. The V and J ends lost 0 bases and 6 bases, in that order; junction bases with no gene match: 2. This CDR3 is 15 amino acids long. Germline V gene lookup returns CDR1 SEHNR and CDR2 FQNEAQ (reference sequence). CDR3 coding DNA: TGTGCCAGCAGCTTAGCAGGGACAGCTAATTCACCCCTCCACTTT. It translates to CASSLAGTANSPLHF.

The gene calls are TRBV5-1 and TRBJ1-6; 10 bases are shared with TRBD1. The CDR3 sequence is 19 residues long. CDR1 is SGHRS and CDR2 is YFSETQ in the germline V gene. V shed 0 bases, J shed 0 bases, and the junction held 6 bases outside the gene matches. CDR3 sequence (DNA): TGCGCCAGCAGCTTGGAGGGACAGGGGAAAGGCTCCTATAATTCACCCCTCCACTTT. Its protein is CASSLEGQGKGSYNSPLHF.

This rearrangement joins TRBV5-1 to TRBJ1-1; tentatively, D is TRBD1 (6 bases). Germline values: CDR1 SGHRS, CDR2 YFSETQ. The CDR3 covers 15 residues. Trimming stripped 1 base from V and 7 bases from J, with 17 bases between. CDR3 in amino acids: CASSLRGPYEDEAFF. The CDR3 DNA reads as TGCGCCAGCAGCTTGCGGGGGCCCTACGAGGATGAAGCTTTCTTT.

The rearrangement joins TRBV9 to TRBJ2-1, with 13 nucleotides matching TRBD2. The trim removed 4 bases at V and 4 bases at J, leaving 2 bases unmatched. The CDR3 covers 15 residues. Germline V gene lookup returns CDR1 SGDLS and CDR2 YYNGEE. In DNA form, the CDR3 reads TGTGCCAGCAGCCAGGGACTAGCGGGGTACAATGAGCAGTTCTTC. It is translated as CASSQGLAGYNEQFF.

This clone occurred a few times. The V call is TRBV13, the J call TRBJ2-1; 9 bases are shared with TRBD2. The V gene's germline CDR1 is PRHDT and CDR2 FYEKMQ (reference sequence). V trimming: 1 base; J trimming: 6 bases; junction bases outside the gene matches: 7. The CDR3 spans 16 residues. The CDR3 DNA reads as TGTGCCAGCAGCTTAGAGGGAGCGGGAGGAGGCAATGAGCAGTTCTTC. It encodes CASSLEGAGGGNEQFF. Together with reference TRBV13 and TRBJ2-1, the CDR3 gives the full variable domain: AAGVIQSPRHLIKEKRETATLKCYPIPRHDTVYWYQQGPGQDPQFLISFYEKMQSDKGSIPDRFSAQQFSDYHSELNMSSLELGDSALYFCASSLEGAGGGNEQFFGPGTRLTVL.

The chain couples TRBV21-1 to TRBJ2-5; TRBD2 is taken as the D call from the table, unchecked against the DNA. TRBV21-1 is shown as a pseudogene. This CDR3 is 14 amino acids long. Here the CDR3 reads CASSKEFGEETQYF. CDR3 bases: TGTGCCAGCAGCAAAGAATTCGGGGAAGAGACCCAGTACTTC.

The rearrangement links TRBV23-1 to TRBJ1-5, with D possibly being TRBD1 (5 bases). TRBV23-1 is sorted into the ORF group, with uncertain function. The CDR3 consists of 18 residues. Trimming stripped 4 bases from V and 0 bases from J, with 19 bases between. CDR3 sequence: CASSPTDFQPYSNQPQHF. DNA of the CDR3: TGCGCCAGCAGTCCGACAGATTTCCAACCCTATAGCAATCAGCCCCAGCATTTT.

The chain joins TRBV4-1 to TRBJ2-3, with 8 bases matching TRBD2. The CDR3 totals 15 residues. Germline trimming cut 1 base from V and 5 bases from J; bases unmatched to any gene: 5. CDR1 and CDR2 (germline): MGHRA, YSYEKL. For the CDR3, the DNA is TGCGCCAGCAGCCAAGGAGGCGGGGGGAGAGATACGCAGTATTTT. It codes for CASSQGGGGRDTQYF.

The sample holds a few counts of this clone. This chain connects TRBV7-9 to TRBJ1-2, with D perhaps matching TRBD1 (6 bases). V dropped 5 bases and J dropped 5 bases, with 18 bases sitting between them. The CDR3 has 15 amino acids. Germline V lookup: CDR1 SEHNR, CDR2 FQNEAQ (reference sequence). CDR3 nucleotides: TGTGCCAGCAGCGGTACAGGGTTGGGGGGTTATGGCTACACCTTC. Translated: CASSGTGLGGYGYTF.